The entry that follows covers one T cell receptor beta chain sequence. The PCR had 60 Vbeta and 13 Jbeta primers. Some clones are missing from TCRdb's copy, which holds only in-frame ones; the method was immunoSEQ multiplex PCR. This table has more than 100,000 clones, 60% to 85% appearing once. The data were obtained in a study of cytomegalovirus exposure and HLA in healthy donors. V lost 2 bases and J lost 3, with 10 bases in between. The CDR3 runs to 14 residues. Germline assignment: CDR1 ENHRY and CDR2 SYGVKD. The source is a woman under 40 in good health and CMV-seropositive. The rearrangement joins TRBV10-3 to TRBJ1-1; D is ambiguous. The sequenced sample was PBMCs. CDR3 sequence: CAISEAQIYTEAFF. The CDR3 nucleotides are TGTGCCATCAGTGAGGCCCAGATCTACACTGAAGCTTTCTTT.